Below are 26 T cell receptor beta chains sequenced from a single sample in a study of tumor-infiltrating lymphocytes in primary liver carcinoma. Total RNA (around 500 ng) served as template for TCR beta cDNA synthesis primed by a constant-region primer. Three nested multiplex PCR rounds of slightly modified ARM-PCR generated TCR beta libraries. Rounds one and two of PCR, each of about 10 cycles, were primed with TRBV1-TRBV30 forward primers and a C-beta reverse primer. TCRdb redid the calling of the multiplex PCR reads with MiXCR, one entry per CDR3 protein. The profile shows roughly 330,000 distinct CDR3 sequences, less than 75% of them singletons. The researchers obtained blood RNA from unsorted whole blood and also extracted germline DNA. Source material: peripheral blood. These receptors all come from a man in his forties with primary liver carcinoma and hepatitis B virus infection.

In its sample, this clonotype was seen a few times. J is TRBJ2-7 and V is TRBV6-1; possibly TRBD1 or TRBD2 for D (5 bases each). The CDR3 sequence is 14 residues long. V was pared by 4 bases and J by 3 bases, with 13 bases between. Per the germline V gene, CDR1 is MNHNS and CDR2 is SASEGT. CDR3 sequence: CASSGRAGSYEQYF. The CDR3 nucleotides are TGTGCCAGCAGTGGAAGGGCAGGGAGCTACGAGCAGTACTTC.

Details on this clonotype: A single base separates this from a much larger clone, so it may be a read error. The chain has TRBV6-1 and TRBJ2-6; possible D gene TRBD1, 6 bases. The CDR3 runs 15 residues. In germline, CDR1 is MNHNS, CDR2 SASEGT. The CDR3 here is CASNEGGREANVLTF. CDR3 in DNA: TGTGCCAGCAATGAAGGGGGACGAGAGGCCAACGTCCTGACTTTC.

This clonotype was recorded at least ten times. V gene TRBV29-1 combines with J gene TRBJ2-7; 10 nucleotides agree with TRBD2. CDR3 length equals 13 residues. V shed 4 bases, J shed 3 bases, and the junction held 3 bases outside the gene matches. Germline CDR1 is SQVTM and CDR2 is ANQGSEA. The CDR3 nucleotides are TGCAGCGTTGGTGCTAGCGGGAGCTACGAGCAGTACTTC. It codes for CSVGASGSYEQYF.

Of note for this clonotype: One end of the junction fails to match germline, which may point to a read error. V and J are TRBV11-2 and TRBJ2-2; D remains ambiguous. This CDR3 has 15 amino acids. Germline assignment: CDR1 SGHAT and CDR2 FQNNGV. The CDR3 DNA is TGTACCAGCAGCCCCCGTATATTGAACACCAGGGAGCTGTTTTTT. Translating it yields CTSSPRILNTRELFF.

The rearrangement links TRBV7-9 to TRBJ1-6; no firm D call. CDR3 length: 13 amino acids. Germline CDR1 is SEHNR and CDR2 is FQNEAQ (reference sequence). The V end was cut by 3 bases, the J end by 6 bases, with 6 bases between. The CDR3 region has the DNA TGTGCCAGCAGCTTGGCCAGTAATTCACCCCTCCACTTT. Translated: CASSLASNSPLHF.

A word on this clonotype: The junction does not match germline at one end; this may be a read error. CDR3 sequence reads: CASSPRDRANSLLHF. The DNA for the CDR3 is TGTGCCAGCAGCCCCAGGGACCGGGCGAATTCACTCCTCCACTTT. This rearrangement joins TRBV5-6 to TRBJ1-6; D may be TRBD1 (5 bases). Looked up from germline, CDR1 is SGHDT and CDR2 is YYEEEE. The CDR3 extends over 15 amino acids.

This clonotype was counted ten times or more. CDR3 region: CSVGGQGEGYEQYF. The CDR3 nucleotides are TGCAGCGTTGGAGGACAGGGTGAAGGTTACGAGCAGTACTTC. V gene TRBV29-1 combines with J gene TRBJ2-7, with 8 bases that match TRBD1. Germline lookup yields CDR1 SQVTM and CDR2 ANQGSEA. The CDR3 spans 14 residues. V lost 4 bases, J lost 4 bases, and 9 bases stayed unmatched.

On this clonotype itself: The conserved phenylalanine or tryptophan is not found at the CDR3 terminus, so this likely reflects a read error. The genes are TRBV11-2 and TRBJ2-1; D ambiguous. The germline V and J ends were trimmed by 1 base and 9 bases, with 16 bases remaining between them. There are 15 residues in the CDR3. The V gene's germline CDR1 is SGHAT and CDR2 FQNNGV. The CDR3 sequence is CASSLGERINSEQFL. The CDR3 DNA sequence: TGTGCCAGCAGCTTAGGGGAAAGAATCAACAGTGAGCAGTTCTTA.

This clonotype was counted ten times or more. The rearrangement joins TRBV6-2 or TRBV6-3 to TRBJ2-7; no clear D gene. V was trimmed by 11 bases and J by 2 bases, leaving 13 bases between them. CDR1 MNHEY and CDR2 SVGEGT come from the germline V gene. CDR3 length: 12 amino acids. For the CDR3, the DNA is TGTGCCGCCCAGGATCTACCCTACGAGCAGTACTTC. Protein product: CAAQDLPYEQYF.

Here the CDR3 reads CASSSTGTHNEQFF. For the CDR3, the DNA is TGTGCCAGCAGCTCCACCGGGACCCACAATGAGCAGTTCTTC. This sequence joins TRBV7-9 and TRBJ2-1; D tentatively fits TRBD1 or TRBD2 (5 bases each). The V end was cut by 4 bases, the J end by 5 bases, with 12 bases between. Germline CDR1 SEHNR, CDR2 FQNEAQ (reference sequence). This CDR3 contains 14 residues. Filled out from reference TRBV7-9 and TRBJ2-1, the complete variable domain reads DTGVSQNPRHKITKRGQNVTFRCDPISEHNRLYWYRQTLGQGPEFLTYFQNEAQLEKSRLLSDRFSAERPKGSFSTLEIQRTEQGDSAMYLCASSSTGTHNEQFFGPGTRLTVL.

About this clonotype: This could be a read error, since a much larger clone is one nucleotide away. The V gene is TRBV10-3, the J gene TRBJ2-7; TRBD1 matches 7 bases. Germline V gene lookup returns CDR1 ENHRY and CDR2 SYGVKD. The CDR3 contains 14 residues. V shed 6 bases and J 2 bases; nucleotides not matched to a gene: 7. Written as DNA, the CDR3 is TGTGCCATCAGCATGCCGGGACAGACCTACGAGCAGTACTTC. Translation gives CAISMPGQTYEQYF.

The chain employs TRBV30 and TRBJ1-4; D perhaps matches TRBD1 (6 bases). In germline, CDR1 is GTSNPN, CDR2 SVGIG (reference sequence). V was cut by 0 bases and J by 8 bases, with 16 bases left in between. The CDR3 covers 15 residues. In DNA form, the CDR3 reads TGTGCCTGGAGTGTGCGTGGGGGCAAGGAGGAAAAACTGTTTTTT. Translated: CAWSVRGGKEEKLFF.

About this clonotype itself: This may stem from a read error, because a much larger clone lies one nucleotide away. Here the CDR3 omits its conserved ending phenylalanine or tryptophan, so a read error is the likely source. V and J are TRBV6-5 and TRBJ2-7; the D is unclear. The CDR3 is 13 residues long. The V gene lost 7 bases and the J gene lost 2 bases, with 12 bases spanning the gap. Germline V gene data show CDR1 as MNHEY and CDR2 as SVGAGI. The CDR3 nucleotides read TGTGCCAGCATCAAGCTGGGGACCTACGAGCAGTACATC. This sequence encodes CASIKLGTYEQYI.

This clonotype occurred many times. The chain has TRBV4-1 and TRBJ1-1; TRBD1 aligns across 7 bases. Germline CDR1 and CDR2: MGHRA and YSYEKL. The V gene end was trimmed by 3 bases and the J gene end by 6 bases; junction bases not matched to a gene: 10. The CDR3 spans 15 residues. The CDR3, as DNA: TGCGCCAGCAGCCAGCACCAGGGGGGTAACGCTGAAGCTTTCTTT. Amino acid sequence: CASSQHQGGNAEAFF.

This clonotype has ten or more counts. V and J are TRBV5-5 and TRBJ2-7; D tentatively fits TRBD1 or TRBD2 (5 bases each). Germline V gene data show CDR1 as SGHKS and CDR2 as YYEKEE (reference sequence). This CDR3 region has 14 residues. V lost 4 bases to trimming and J lost 2 bases, with 13 bases between them. The CDR3 sequence: CASSRDGRAYEQYF. For the CDR3, the DNA is TGTGCCAGCAGCCGGGACGGCAGGGCCTACGAGCAGTACTTC.

This clonotype came up many times. CDR3 in amino acids: CASSYVANEQFF. CDR3 bases: TGTGCCAGCAGTTACGTGGCGAATGAGCAGTTCTTC. The chain links TRBV6-6 to TRBJ2-1; D is unclear. CDR3 size: 12 residues. Trimming cost V 2 bases and J 7 bases, with 6 bases left between them. Per germline, CDR1 MNHNY and CDR2 SVGAGI (reference sequence).

Concerning this clonotype itself: A much larger clone lies one base from this, so it may be a read error. The chain combines TRBV6-6 with TRBJ1-1, with TRBD1 matching 8 bases. CDR1 and CDR2 (germline): MNHNY, SVGAGI (reference sequence). After removal of 6 bases from V and 5 bases from J, the junction contained 8 bases not matched to a gene. The CDR3 has 14 amino acids. The CDR3 bases are TGTGCCAGCAGCCACGGACAGGGTGCTACTGAAGCTTTCTTT. Translated, it gives CASSHGQGATEAFF.

A remark on this clonotype: At one of its ends the junction is not consistent with the germline gene, which may arise from a read error. The V and J genes are TRBV6-5 and TRBJ2-7; tentatively, D is TRBD2 (5 bases). CDR3 length: 13 residues. Germline lookup yields CDR1 MNHEY and CDR2 SVGAGI. The CDR3 loop reads CVSSGSPGSEQYF. DNA for the CDR3: TGTGTCAGCAGCGGATCACCTGGGTCCGAGCAGTACTTC.

The chain links TRBV7-3 to TRBJ2-3; 7 bases match TRBD2. The junction had 9 bases not matched to a gene; V was cut back by 1 base and J by 2 bases. Germline V gene lookup returns CDR1 SGHTA and CDR2 FQGTGA. The CDR3 totals 17 residues. The CDR3, as DNA: TGTGCCAGCAGCTTAAGTATAGGGCGGGGGTTCACAGATACGCAGTATTTT. Its protein is CASSLSIGRGFTDTQYF. The variable domain in full, with the rest retrieved from reference TRBV7-3 and TRBJ2-3, is GAGVSQTPSNKVTEKGKYVELRCDPISGHTALYWYRQSLGQGPEFLIYFQGTGAADDSGLPNDRFFAVRPEGSVSTLKIQRTERGDSAVYLCASSLSIGRGFTDTQYFGPGTRLTVL.

The chain recombines TRBV30 with TRBJ2-2; perhaps TRBD1 as D (5 bases). This CDR3 contains 13 residues. Germline V CDR1 and CDR2: GTSNPN, SVGIG (reference sequence). The germline V and J ends were trimmed by 1 base and 6 bases, with 9 bases remaining between them. CDR3 protein: CAWSEQGAGELFF. For the CDR3, the DNA is TGTGCCTGGAGTGAGCAAGGGGCCGGGGAGCTGTTTTTT.

The chain uses TRBV28 and TRBJ1-1; TRBD1 might be the D (6 bases). V lost 9 bases and J lost 4, with 24 bases in between. Germline CDR1 is MDHEN and CDR2 is SYDVKM. This CDR3 spans 16 amino acids. In DNA, the CDR3 is TGTGCCAGGAGCCGATGGAGGGAGGGGGGGAGCACTGAAGCTTTCTTT. This sequence encodes CARSRWREGGSTEAFF.

Notes on this clonotype: The junction and the germline gene differ at one end; a read error may be behind it. The rearrangement uses TRBV28 and TRBJ2-1; a possible D gene is TRBD1 (5 bases). This CDR3 has 11 amino acids. CDR1 is MDHEN, CDR2 SYDVKM, per germline. CDR3 bases: TGTGTCAGCAGTTTTAGGGGTGAGCAGTTCTTC. Its translation is CVSSFRGEQFF.

The table lists this clonotype with a few counts. The chain joins TRBV23-1 to TRBJ1-1; D gene uncertain. TRBV23-1 is given ORF status, its function remaining uncertain. V lost 3 bases, J lost 8 bases, and 10 bases lay in between. CDR3 length equals 12 residues. The CDR3 loop reads CASSHSGEEAFF. DNA of the CDR3: TGCGCCAGCAGTCACTCGGGCGAAGAAGCTTTCTTT.

CDR3 bases: TGCGCCAGCAGCTTGGTTCACGTGGGGCTGTTTTTT. It specifies CASSLVHVGLFF. The genes are TRBV5-1 and TRBJ2-2; D not resolved. The CDR3 sequence is 12 residues long. Germline CDR1 is SGHRS and CDR2 is YFSETQ. Trimming took off 0 bases at V and 13 bases at J, with 10 bases between the two ends.

This clonotype was recorded many times. The chain combines TRBV6-2 or TRBV6-3 with TRBJ2-2; D call uncertain. Looked up from germline, CDR1 is MNHEY and CDR2 is SVGEGT. The CDR3 is 13 amino acids. Trimming pared 3 bases from V and 7 bases from J, leaving 9 bases between. As DNA, the CDR3 is TGTGCCAGCAGTTATTGGGTAAACGGGGAGCTGTTTTTT. This sequence encodes CASSYWVNGELFF.

In its sample, this clonotype was seen many times. The rearrangement uses TRBV11-2 and TRBJ1-2; D might be TRBD1 (5 bases). Between the trimmed V and J ends, which lost 0 bases and 5 bases, there was a span of 10 bases. This CDR3 region has 14 residues. Germline values: CDR1 SGHAT, CDR2 FQNNGV. The chain's CDR3 is CASSLDRERYGYTF. As DNA, the CDR3 is TGTGCCAGCAGCTTAGACAGGGAGCGGTATGGCTACACCTTC.